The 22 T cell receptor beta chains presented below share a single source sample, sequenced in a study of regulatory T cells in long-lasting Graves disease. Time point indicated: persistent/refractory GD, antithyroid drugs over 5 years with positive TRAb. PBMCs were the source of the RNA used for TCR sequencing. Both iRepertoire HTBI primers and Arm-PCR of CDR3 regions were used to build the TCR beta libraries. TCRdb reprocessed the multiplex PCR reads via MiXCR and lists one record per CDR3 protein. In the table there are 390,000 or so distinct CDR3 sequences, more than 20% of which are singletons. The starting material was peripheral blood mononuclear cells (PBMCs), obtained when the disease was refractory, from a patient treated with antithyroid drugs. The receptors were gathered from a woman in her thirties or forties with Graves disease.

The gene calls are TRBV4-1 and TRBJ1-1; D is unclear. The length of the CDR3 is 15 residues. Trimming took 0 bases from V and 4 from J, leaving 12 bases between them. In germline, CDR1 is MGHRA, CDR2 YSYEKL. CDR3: CASSQEGPLGTEAFF. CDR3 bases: TGCGCCAGCAGCCAAGAAGGTCCGCTGGGCACTGAAGCTTTCTTT.

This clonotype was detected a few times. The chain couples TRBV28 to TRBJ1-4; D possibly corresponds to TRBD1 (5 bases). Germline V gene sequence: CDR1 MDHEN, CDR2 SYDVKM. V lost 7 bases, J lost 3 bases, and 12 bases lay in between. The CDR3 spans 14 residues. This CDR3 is CASTIGGPNEKLFF. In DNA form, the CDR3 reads TGTGCCAGCACCATTGGGGGTCCTAATGAAAAACTGTTTTTT.

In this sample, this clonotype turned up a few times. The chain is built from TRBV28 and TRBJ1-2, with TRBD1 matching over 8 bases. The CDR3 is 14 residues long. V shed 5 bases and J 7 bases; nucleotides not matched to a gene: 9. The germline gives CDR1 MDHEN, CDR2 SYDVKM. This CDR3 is CASSGAGTGIGYTF. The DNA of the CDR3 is TGTGCCAGCAGTGGGGCCGGGACAGGAATTGGCTACACCTTC.

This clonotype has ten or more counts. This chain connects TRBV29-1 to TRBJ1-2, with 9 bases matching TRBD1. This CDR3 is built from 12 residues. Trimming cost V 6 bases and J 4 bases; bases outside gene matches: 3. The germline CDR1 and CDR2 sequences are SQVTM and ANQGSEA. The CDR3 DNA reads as TGCAGCGTCCTGACAGGGGGCTATGGCTACACCTTC. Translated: CSVLTGGYGYTF.

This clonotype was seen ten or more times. DNA for the CDR3: TGTGCCAGCAAAACAGGGGTCTACGAGCAGTACTTC. Amino acid sequence: CASKTGVYEQYF. This chain uses TRBV28 with TRBJ2-7, with 7 bases aligning to TRBD1. Trimming at V came to 7 bases and at J to 3 bases, leaving 3 bases not matched to a gene. The CDR3 runs to 12 residues. The germline V gene encodes CDR1 MDHEN and CDR2 SYDVKM.

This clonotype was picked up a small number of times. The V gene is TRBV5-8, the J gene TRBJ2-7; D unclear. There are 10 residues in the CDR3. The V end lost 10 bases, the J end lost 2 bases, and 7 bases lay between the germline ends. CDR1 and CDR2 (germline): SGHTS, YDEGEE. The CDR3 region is CAGSAYEQYF. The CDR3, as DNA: TGTGCCGGATCAGCCTACGAGCAGTACTTC.

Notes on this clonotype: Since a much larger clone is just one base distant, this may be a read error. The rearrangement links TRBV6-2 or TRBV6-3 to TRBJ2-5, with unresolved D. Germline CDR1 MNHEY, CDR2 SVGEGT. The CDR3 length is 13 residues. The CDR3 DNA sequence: TGTGCCAGCAGTCCCTTTACCCAAGAGACCCAGTGCTTC. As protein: CASSPFTQETQCF.

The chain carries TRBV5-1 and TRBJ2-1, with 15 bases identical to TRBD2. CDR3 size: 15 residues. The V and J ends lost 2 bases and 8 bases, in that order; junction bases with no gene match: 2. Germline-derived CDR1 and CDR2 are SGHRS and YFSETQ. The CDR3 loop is CASSFGLAGGDEQFF. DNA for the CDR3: TGCGCCAGCAGCTTCGGACTAGCGGGAGGGGATGAGCAGTTCTTC.

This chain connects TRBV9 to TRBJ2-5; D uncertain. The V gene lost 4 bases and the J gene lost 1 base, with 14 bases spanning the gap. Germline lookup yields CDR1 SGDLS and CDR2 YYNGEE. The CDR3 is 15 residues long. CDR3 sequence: CASSKFGTGQETQYF. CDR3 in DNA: TGTGCCAGCAGCAAATTCGGAACGGGCCAAGAGACCCAGTACTTC.

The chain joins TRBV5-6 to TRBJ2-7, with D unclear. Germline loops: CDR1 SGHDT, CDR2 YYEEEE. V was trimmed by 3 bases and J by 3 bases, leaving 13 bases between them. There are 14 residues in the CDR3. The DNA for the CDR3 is TGTGCCAGCAGCTCCGCCCCGACGGACTACGAGCAGTACTTC. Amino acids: CASSSAPTDYEQYF.

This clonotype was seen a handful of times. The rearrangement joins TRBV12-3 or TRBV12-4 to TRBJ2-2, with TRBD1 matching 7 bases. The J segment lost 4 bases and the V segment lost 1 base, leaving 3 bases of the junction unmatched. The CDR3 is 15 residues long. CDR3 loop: CASSLGQGITGELFF. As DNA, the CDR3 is TGTGCCAGCAGTTTAGGACAGGGTATCACCGGGGAGCTGTTTTTT.

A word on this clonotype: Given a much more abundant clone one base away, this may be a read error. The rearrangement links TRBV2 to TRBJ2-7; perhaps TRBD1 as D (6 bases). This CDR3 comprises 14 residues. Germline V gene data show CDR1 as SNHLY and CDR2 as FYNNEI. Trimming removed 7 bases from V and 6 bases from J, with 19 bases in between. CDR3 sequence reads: CASIGGGREREQYF. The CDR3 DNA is TGTGCCAGCATCGGTGGGGGCAGGGAGCGCGAGCAGTACTTC.

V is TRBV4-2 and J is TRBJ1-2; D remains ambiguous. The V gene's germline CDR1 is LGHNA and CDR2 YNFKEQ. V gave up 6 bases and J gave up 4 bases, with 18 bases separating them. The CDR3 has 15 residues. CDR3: CASRAAGPNFYGYTF. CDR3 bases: TGTGCCAGCAGGGCCGCCGGACCTAACTTCTATGGCTACACCTTC.

The CDR3 sequence is CASSIVGTVGQETQYF. CDR3 nucleotides: TGTGCCAGTAGTATAGTGGGGACCGTAGGTCAAGAGACCCAGTACTTC. The V call is TRBV19, the J call TRBJ2-5, with D possibly being TRBD1 or TRBD2 (5 bases each). Germline V gives CDR1 LNHDA, CDR2 SQIVND (reference sequence). The V end was cut by 1 base, the J end by 2 bases, with 14 bases between. This CDR3 contains 16 residues.

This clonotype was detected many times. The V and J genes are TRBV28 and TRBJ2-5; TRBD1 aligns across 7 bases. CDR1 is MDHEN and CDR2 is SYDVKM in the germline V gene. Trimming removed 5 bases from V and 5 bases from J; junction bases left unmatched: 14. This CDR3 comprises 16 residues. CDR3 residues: CASSGTQGIGLETQYF. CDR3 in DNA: TGTGCCAGCAGTGGGACACAGGGGATAGGTTTGGAGACCCAGTACTTC.

CDR3 residues: CASSVNGGWASGQETQYF. The DNA for the CDR3 is TGTGCCAGTAGTGTCAACGGAGGGTGGGCTAGCGGCCAAGAGACCCAGTACTTC. The V and J genes are TRBV19 and TRBJ2-5; TRBD2 agrees at 7 bases. CDR1 and CDR2 from the germline V gene are LNHDA and SQIVND (reference sequence). The CDR3 consists of 18 residues. With 5 bases clipped from V and 1 base from J, the junction kept 16 bases outside the gene matches.

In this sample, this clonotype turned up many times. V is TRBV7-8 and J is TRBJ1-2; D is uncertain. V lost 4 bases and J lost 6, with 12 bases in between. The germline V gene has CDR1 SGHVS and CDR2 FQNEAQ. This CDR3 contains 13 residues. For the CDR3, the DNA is TGTGCCAGCAGCTCCTTTCTGGTAGATGGCTACACCTTC. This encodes CASSSFLVDGYTF.

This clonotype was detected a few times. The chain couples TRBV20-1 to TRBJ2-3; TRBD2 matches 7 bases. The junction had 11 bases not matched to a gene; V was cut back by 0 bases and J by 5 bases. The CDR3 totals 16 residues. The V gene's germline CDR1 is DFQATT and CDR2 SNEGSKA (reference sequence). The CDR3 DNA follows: TGCAGTGCTAGAGATTTAACTAGCGACACCCTAGATACGCAGTATTTT. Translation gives CSARDLTSDTLDTQYF.

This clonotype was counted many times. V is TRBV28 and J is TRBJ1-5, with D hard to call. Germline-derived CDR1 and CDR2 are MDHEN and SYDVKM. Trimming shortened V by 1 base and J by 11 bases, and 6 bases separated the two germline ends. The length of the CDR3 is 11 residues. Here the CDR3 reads CASSLYGTQHF. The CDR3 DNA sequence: TGTGCCAGCAGTTTATATGGGACCCAGCATTTT.

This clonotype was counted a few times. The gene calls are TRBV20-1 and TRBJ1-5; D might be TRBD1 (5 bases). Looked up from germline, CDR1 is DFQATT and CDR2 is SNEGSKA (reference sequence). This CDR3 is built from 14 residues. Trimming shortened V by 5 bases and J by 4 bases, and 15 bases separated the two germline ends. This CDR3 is CSALTGTTNQPQHF. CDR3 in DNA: TGCAGTGCTCTAACCGGGACCACTAATCAGCCCCAGCATTTT.

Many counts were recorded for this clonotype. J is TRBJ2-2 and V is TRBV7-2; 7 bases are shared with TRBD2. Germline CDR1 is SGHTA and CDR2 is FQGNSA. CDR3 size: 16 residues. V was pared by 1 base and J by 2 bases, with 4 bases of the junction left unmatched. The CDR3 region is CASSLGTRLNTGELFF. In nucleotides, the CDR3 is TGTGCCAGCAGCTTAGGGACTAGGTTAAACACCGGGGAGCTGTTTTTT.

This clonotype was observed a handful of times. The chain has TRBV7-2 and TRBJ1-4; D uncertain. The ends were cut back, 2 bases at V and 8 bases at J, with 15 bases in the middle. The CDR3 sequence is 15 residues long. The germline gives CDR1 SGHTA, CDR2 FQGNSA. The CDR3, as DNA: TGTGCCAGCAGCTTATGGTTAGAGTTAGGGGAAAAACTGTTTTTT. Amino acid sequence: CASSLWLELGEKLFF.